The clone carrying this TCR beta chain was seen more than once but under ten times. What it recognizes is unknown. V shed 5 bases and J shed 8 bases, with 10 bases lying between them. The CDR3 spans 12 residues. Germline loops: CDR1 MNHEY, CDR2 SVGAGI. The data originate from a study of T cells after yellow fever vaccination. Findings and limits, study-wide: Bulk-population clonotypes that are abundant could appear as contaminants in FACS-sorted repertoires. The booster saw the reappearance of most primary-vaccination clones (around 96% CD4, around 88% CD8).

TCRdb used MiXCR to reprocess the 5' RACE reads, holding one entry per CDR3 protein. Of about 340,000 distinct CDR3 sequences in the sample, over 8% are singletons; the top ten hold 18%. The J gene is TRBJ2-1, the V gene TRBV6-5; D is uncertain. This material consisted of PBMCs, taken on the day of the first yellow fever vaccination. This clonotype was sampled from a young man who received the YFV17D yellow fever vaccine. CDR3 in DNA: TGTGCCAGCAGTATGAATTCGGATGAGCAGTTCTTC. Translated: CASSMNSDEQFF.